Sequencing of this TCR beta chain was carried out in a study of shared T cell receptors in the human thymus. The table came from immunoSEQ multiplex PCR; TCRdb's copy has only in-frame clones and leaves some out. The sample lists just under 550,000 clones, about 80% seen once, with about 0.013% in the top ten. This CDR3 spans 17 amino acids. Per the germline V gene, CDR1 is SEHNR and CDR2 is FQNEAQ (reference sequence). V lost 1 base and J lost 4; bases outside the gene matches: 11. The sample was also reused in another study, on human thymus T cells. Per that paper: Thymus pieces cut out during corrective heart surgery were the tissue that was used.

This clonotype was obtained from a boy in the first two years of life with a congenital heart defect. The sequenced sample consisted of thymocytes. This chain links TRBV7-9 with TRBJ1-2; 8 positions agree with TRBD1. This chain's CDR3 is CASSLDTGGGRSYGYTF. The DNA for the CDR3 is TGTGCCAGCAGCTTAGACACAGGGGGAGGGAGAAGCTATGGCTACACCTTC. The variable domain in full, with the rest retrieved from reference TRBV7-9 and TRBJ1-2, is DTGVSQNPRHKITKRGQNVTFRCDPISEHNRLYWYRQTLGQGPEFLTYFQNEAQLEKSRLLSDRFSAERPKGSFSTLEIQRTEQGDSAMYLCASSLDTGGGRSYGYTFGSGTRLTVV.